A single sample gave rise to the 26 T cell receptor beta chains below, sequenced in a study of human T cells and chemical hapten exposure. MiXCR was run by TCRdb on the RACE reads, yielding one entry per CDR3 protein. This sample has roughly 100,000 distinct CDR3 sequences, with about 10% found just once. Time point denoted: pre-sensitization, week 0. As for treatment: therapeutic diphenylcyclopropenone sensitization with weekly scalp DPC. The source was whole blood, collected in connection with sensitization to the hapten diphenylcyclopropenone (DPC). All receptors come from a woman aged 60 to 75 with alopecia areata. Some clones in this sample may be carry-over from other donors' samples.

The chain uses TRBV5-1 and TRBJ2-5, with TRBD2 matching 9 bases. V dropped 2 bases and J dropped 3; count of bases not matched to a gene: 5. CDR3 size: 15 residues. Germline CDR1 SGHRS, CDR2 YFSETQ. The CDR3 nucleotides are TGCGCCAGCAGCTTCCTAGCGGGGCCGGAAGAGACCCAGTACTTC. Protein sequence: CASSFLAGPEETQYF.

V is TRBV2 and J is TRBJ1-2; no clear D gene. With 8 bases removed from V and 1 base from J, the gap between germline ends came to 11 bases. Germline V gene data show CDR1 as SNHLY and CDR2 as FYNNEI. The CDR3 has 13 residues. The CDR3 here is CASCYTDNYGYTF. The CDR3 region has the DNA TGTGCCAGCTGCTACACGGATAACTATGGCTACACCTTC.

This clonotype was detected many times. The chain combines TRBV5-4 with TRBJ2-2, with D maybe TRBD1 (5 bases). V lost 4 bases to trimming and J lost 1 base, with 11 bases between them. The CDR3 is made up of 15 amino acids. Germline lookup yields CDR1 SGHNT and CDR2 YYREEE (reference sequence). The DNA for the CDR3 is TGTGCCAGCAGCCCGCAGACAGTGAACACCGGGGAGCTGTTTTTT. It encodes CASSPQTVNTGELFF.

This clonotype was picked up a small number of times. This chain connects TRBV18 to TRBJ1-2; 8 nucleotides agree with TRBD1. Germline V gene data show CDR1 as KGHSH and CDR2 as LQKENI. The CDR3 is made up of 16 amino acids. Unmatched junction bases numbered 5, after V lost 0 bases and J lost 2 bases. The CDR3 sequence is CASSPPPGTGNYGYTF. In DNA, the CDR3 is TGTGCCAGCTCACCACCACCTGGGACAGGCAACTATGGCTACACCTTC.

At least ten counts were recorded for this clonotype. The rearrangement joins TRBV7-8 to TRBJ1-2; D uncertain. V was clipped by 4 bases and J by 4 bases, with 10 bases between them. The germline V gene encodes CDR1 SGHVS and CDR2 FQNEAQ. The CDR3 extends over 13 amino acids. CDR3 coding DNA: TGTGCCAGCAGCTCCCCCAGAGTCTATGGCTACACCTTC. It is translated as CASSSPRVYGYTF.

This chain connects TRBV20-1 to TRBJ1-4; D ambiguous. Between the trimmed V and J ends, which lost 3 bases and 8 bases, there was a span of 19 bases. This CDR3 is built from 15 residues. The germline V gene encodes CDR1 DFQATT and CDR2 SNEGSKA (reference sequence). The CDR3 sequence: CSARPFRTGGEKLFF. Here the CDR3 DNA reads TGCAGTGCTAGGCCTTTTAGGACGGGAGGGGAAAAACTGTTTTTT.

This clonotype came up a few times. V gene TRBV11-2 combines with J gene TRBJ2-5; a possible D gene is TRBD1 (5 bases). The germline V gene encodes CDR1 SGHAT and CDR2 FQNNGV. CDR3 length: 14 amino acids. V lost 3 bases and J lost 1, with 9 bases in between. CDR3 sequence: CASSFRQFQETQYF. The CDR3 coding sequence is TGTGCCAGCAGCTTTCGACAGTTCCAAGAGACCCAGTACTTC.

The CDR3, as DNA: TGTGCCAGCAGCTTCCAGGGCCGGCACACTGAAGCTTTCTTT. Residues: CASSFQGRHTEAFF. The rearrangement links TRBV7-9 to TRBJ1-1; D might be TRBD1 (5 bases). Trimming took off 3 bases at V and 3 bases at J, with 11 bases between the two ends. Per germline, CDR1 SEHNR and CDR2 FQNEAQ (reference sequence). This CDR3 spans 14 amino acids.

In its sample, this clonotype was seen a few times. CDR3 amino acids: CASSSGQALYNEQFF. CDR3 sequence (DNA): TGTGCCAGCAGCTCGGGACAGGCGCTCTACAATGAGCAGTTCTTC. The chain has TRBV7-9 and TRBJ2-1; 8 bases fit TRBD1. Germline V gives CDR1 SEHNR, CDR2 FQNEAQ (reference sequence). Germline trimming cut 4 bases from V and 3 bases from J; bases unmatched to any gene: 5. This CDR3 is 15 amino acids long.

The table lists this clonotype with a few counts. The chain has TRBV7-3 and TRBJ2-2, with D perhaps TRBD2 (5 bases). CDR3 size: 12 residues. V was pared by 7 bases and J by 6 bases, with 9 bases between. Germline CDR1 SGHTA, CDR2 FQGTGA. CDR3 loop: CASNNGAGELFF. DNA of the CDR3: TGTGCCAGCAACAACGGGGCCGGGGAGCTGTTTTTT.

The genes are TRBV7-2 and TRBJ2-5; 9 bases fit TRBD1. There are 15 residues in the CDR3. The V segment lost 5 bases and the J segment 3 bases; nucleotides outside the gene matches: 7. Per germline, CDR1 SGHTA and CDR2 FQGNSA. CDR3 nucleotides: TGTGCCAGCAGCAAGACAGGGGGAGTAGAAGAGACCCAGTACTTC. The encoded protein is CASSKTGGVEETQYF.

The rearrangement links TRBV10-3 to TRBJ2-2; TRBD1 matches at 10 bases. The ends lost 5 bases at V and 4 bases at J; junction bases unmatched: 4. This CDR3 comprises 15 residues. Germline-derived CDR1 and CDR2 are ENHRY and SYGVKD. CDR3 DNA: TGTGCCATCAGTTGGGACAGGGGATTCACCGGGGAGCTGTTTTTT. It codes for CAISWDRGFTGELFF.

This clonotype was observed a handful of times. The chain joins TRBV20-1 to TRBJ2-7, with a possible D match to TRBD2 (6 bases). Germline CDR1 DFQATT, CDR2 SNEGSKA (reference sequence). The V end was cut by 2 bases, the J end by 0 bases, with 8 bases between. The CDR3 totals 13 residues. The CDR3, as DNA: TGCAGTGCTAGACCCGGGGGCTCCTACGAGCAGTACTTC. It encodes CSARPGGSYEQYF.

This clonotype appeared many times. J is TRBJ2-5 and V is TRBV20-1, with D tentatively TRBD1 or TRBD2 (6 bases each). The germline CDR1 and CDR2 sequences are DFQATT and SNEGSKA (reference sequence). The CDR3 totals 14 residues. Trimming left V 6 bases short and J 5 bases short, with 19 bases between. The CDR3 DNA is TGCAGTGCAACAGGAGGGGGTTCCGCGGAGACCCAGTACTTC. It yields the protein CSATGGGSAETQYF.

In this sample, this clonotype turned up many times. The chain combines TRBV6-5 with TRBJ2-7; TRBD2 matches 7 bases. After removal of 5 bases from V and 2 bases from J, the junction contained 6 bases not matched to a gene. There are 14 residues in the CDR3. Germline assignment: CDR1 MNHEY and CDR2 SVGAGI. The CDR3 reads CASSERGGAYEQYF. The CDR3 region has the DNA TGTGCCAGCAGTGAGCGGGGTGGGGCCTACGAGCAGTACTTC.

This clonotype was found many times. V usage is TRBV6-1 and J usage is TRBJ1-2; no reliable D call. The CDR3 runs to 11 residues. In germline, CDR1 is MNHNS, CDR2 SASEGT. Trimming shortened V by 4 bases and J by 5 bases, and 5 bases separated the two germline ends. CDR3 region: CASSVEYGYTF. The CDR3 DNA reads as TGTGCCAGCAGTGTGGAGTATGGCTACACCTTC.

This clonotype was found many times. Here the CDR3 reads CATSSLPRGGEQFF. DNA for the CDR3: TGTGCCACCAGCAGTCTTCCCCGCGGGGGTGAGCAGTTCTTC. The chain uses TRBV15 and TRBJ2-1; TRBD2 aligns across 7 bases. This CDR3 comprises 14 residues. Trimming took 3 bases from V and 9 from J; bases not matched to a gene: 8. Looked up from germline, CDR1 is LNHNV and CDR2 is YYDKDF (reference sequence).

This clonotype was recorded at least ten times. This chain connects TRBV7-2 to TRBJ2-7, with TRBD2 identical over 12 bases. J was trimmed by 3 bases and V by 4 bases; bases with no gene match: 7. The CDR3 sequence is 16 residues long. Germline CDR1 reads SGHTA; CDR2 reads FQGNSA. CDR3: CASSSKLAGGFYEQYF. The CDR3 DNA follows: TGTGCCAGCAGCTCTAAACTAGCGGGGGGATTCTACGAGCAGTACTTC.

This clonotype was observed a handful of times. The chain is built from TRBV5-4 and TRBJ1-2; D perhaps matches TRBD1 (5 bases). CDR3 size: 15 residues. Germline values: CDR1 SGHNT, CDR2 YYREEE (reference sequence). Trimming left V 5 bases short and J 3 bases short, with 17 bases between. CDR3 DNA sequence: TGTGCCAGCAGTTCGGGAGGGGAAGTGGACTATGGCTACACCTTC. Its protein product is CASSSGGEVDYGYTF.

The chain employs TRBV2 and TRBJ2-3; D is unresolved. With 6 bases removed from V and 4 bases from J, the gap between germline ends came to 11 bases. Germline CDR1 reads SNHLY; CDR2 reads FYNNEI. The length of the CDR3 is 13 residues. The CDR3 nucleotides are TGTGCCAGCAGGACGATCTTCGCAGATACGCAGTATTTT. Protein sequence: CASRTIFADTQYF. Based on the CDR3 plus reference TRBV2 and TRBJ2-3, the full variable domain is EPEVTQTPSHQVTQMGQEVILRCVPISNHLYFYWYRQILGQKVEFLVSFYNNEISEKSEIFDDQFSVERPDGSNFTLKIRSTKLEDSAMYFCASRTIFADTQYFGPGTRLTVL.

This clonotype has ten or more counts. The chain employs TRBV6-5 and TRBJ2-5, with D possibly being TRBD1 or TRBD2 (6 bases each). V dropped 5 bases and J dropped 9 bases, with 28 bases sitting between them. CDR1 is MNHEY and CDR2 is SVGAGI in the germline V gene. This CDR3 spans 17 amino acids. The CDR3 sequence: CASSQGGAGGPPRAQYF. As DNA, the CDR3 is TGTGCCAGCAGTCAAGGAGGGGCCGGGGGCCCACCCCGGGCCCAGTACTTC.

This clonotype was counted a few times. The CDR3: CASSFAGGRQVGYTF. Written as DNA, the CDR3 is TGTGCCAGCAGCTTCGCCGGGGGGCGCCAGGTTGGCTACACCTTC. This chain connects TRBV11-2 to TRBJ1-2, with D perhaps matching TRBD1 (6 bases). Trimming took 3 bases from V and 7 from J, leaving 18 bases between them. The CDR3 length is 15 residues. Germline loops: CDR1 SGHAT, CDR2 FQNNGV.

The chain combines TRBV20-1 with TRBJ2-3, with TRBD2 identical over 8 bases. The CDR3 extends over 16 amino acids. Germline loops: CDR1 DFQATT, CDR2 SNEGSKA (reference sequence). V dropped 0 bases and J dropped 6; count of bases not matched to a gene: 11. CDR3 coding DNA: TGCAGTGCTAGAGATTATGGACTAGCTGGTTGGGATACGCAGTATTTT. Protein sequence: CSARDYGLAGWDTQYF.

This clonotype showed up just a few times. The chain uses TRBV6-5 and TRBJ1-5; 7 nucleotides match TRBD1. With V trimmed by 4 bases and J by 2 bases, 8 bases remained unmatched. The CDR3 covers 16 residues. CDR1 and CDR2 (germline): MNHEY, SVGAGI. The CDR3 sequence is CASSSLTGRRNQPQHF. In DNA, the CDR3 is TGTGCCAGCAGTTCTTTGACAGGGAGGCGCAATCAGCCCCAGCATTTT.

With regard to this clonotype: At one end, the junction sequence differs from germline, possibly due to a read error. The chain has TRBV6-5 and TRBJ2-2; D possibly uses TRBD1 or TRBD2 (5 bases each). The CDR3 is 18 residues long. Looked up from germline, CDR1 is MNHEY and CDR2 is SVGAGI. The DNA for the CDR3 is TGTGCCAGCAGTTACTCACCACCGGGACGCATGAACACCAGGGAGCTGTTTTTT. Its protein is CASSYSPPGRMNTRELFF.

The sample holds many counts of this clonotype. This sequence joins TRBV18 and TRBJ2-3; D remains unclear. Trimming removed 3 bases from V and 0 bases from J, with 4 bases in between. The CDR3 length is 13 residues. CDR1 is KGHSH and CDR2 is LQKENI in the germline V gene. The CDR3 DNA reads TGTGCCAGCTCACCTCCCAGCACAGATACGCAGTATTTT. Its translation: CASSPPSTDTQYF.